This passage covers 25 T cell receptor beta chains from one sample sequenced in a study of blood T cell repertoires in COVID-19. The data were produced by immunoSEQ multiplex PCR, yet TCRdb's version contains in-frame clones alone and is incomplete. The data show about 68,000 clones, roughly 91% seen once. Input material: peripheral blood. Source of these receptors: a man in his forties or fifties with active COVID-19.

V and J are TRBV2 and TRBJ1-2; tentative D call: TRBD1 (6 bases). Trimming took off 7 bases at V and 4 bases at J, with 13 bases between the two ends. The germline CDR1 and CDR2 sequences are SNHLY and FYNNEI. This CDR3 comprises 13 residues. The CDR3 loop reads CASTQGSSYGYTF. The CDR3 DNA reads as TGTGCCAGCACTCAGGGGTCGAGCTATGGCTACACCTTC.

J is TRBJ2-7 and V is TRBV29-1; D remains ambiguous. The CDR3 has 13 residues. Trimming took off 4 bases at V and 0 bases at J, with 10 bases between the two ends. Germline CDR1 and CDR2: SQVTM and ANQGSEA. This CDR3 reads CSVVARSSYEQYF. The CDR3 DNA reads as TGCAGCGTTGTTGCTAGAAGCTCCTACGAGCAGTACTTC.

The V and J genes are TRBV6-5 and TRBJ2-3; 8 bases match TRBD2. Germline lookup yields CDR1 MNHEY and CDR2 SVGAGI. This CDR3 region has 14 residues. V shed 6 bases, J shed 2 bases, and the junction held 4 bases outside the gene matches. DNA for the CDR3: TGTGCCAGCAGGGTAGCGGGAACCACAGATACGCAGTATTTT. Translation: CASRVAGTTDTQYF.

This clone was seen a handful of times. The rearrangement joins TRBV6-4 to TRBJ2-1, with TRBD2 matching 15 bases. This CDR3 is 19 amino acids long. V shed 4 bases, J shed 0 bases, and the junction held 7 bases outside the gene matches. Germline assignment: CDR1 MRHNA and CDR2 SNTAGT. CDR3 in DNA: TGTGCCAGCAGTGGCCTAGGGACTAGCGGGGGGAGCTCCTACAATGAGCAGTTCTTC. Amino acids: CASSGLGTSGGSSYNEQFF.

The CDR3 DNA reads TGTGCCAGCAGCGAATGGACAGGACCCTCTGGAAACACCATATATTTT. Translation gives CASSEWTGPSGNTIYF. The rearrangement uses TRBV6-6 and TRBJ1-3; TRBD1 matches at 7 bases. Germline V CDR1 and CDR2: MNHNY, SVGAGI (reference sequence). Trimming at V came to 6 bases and at J to 0 bases, leaving 8 bases not matched to a gene. This CDR3 has 16 amino acids.

This clone was counted once. The V and J genes are TRBV5-8 and TRBJ2-3; 7 nucleotides agree with TRBD1. With V trimmed by 6 bases and J by 2 bases, 9 bases remained unmatched. In germline, CDR1 is SGHTS, CDR2 YDEGEE. The CDR3 length is 15 residues. CDR3 protein: CASNHGTDLTDTQYF. The CDR3 DNA reads TGTGCCAGCAACCACGGGACAGATCTCACAGATACGCAGTATTTT.

The rearrangement links TRBV7-3 to TRBJ1-1; D not resolved. This CDR3 contains 13 residues. Per the germline V gene, CDR1 is SGHTA and CDR2 is FQGTGA. V was trimmed by 5 bases and J by 5 bases, leaving 12 bases between them. CDR3 sequence reads: CASSPSVRTEAFF. DNA for the CDR3: TGTGCCAGCAGCCCCTCTGTGCGGACTGAAGCTTTCTTT.

J is TRBJ1-4 and V is TRBV7-9, with TRBD1 identical over 10 bases. There are 14 residues in the CDR3. J lost 7 bases, V lost 4 bases, and 3 bases had no gene match. Per germline, CDR1 SEHNR and CDR2 FQNEAQ (reference sequence). The DNA of the CDR3 is TGTGCCAGCAGCTGGGGACAGGGGCGTGAAAAACTGTTTTTT. The encoded protein is CASSWGQGREKLFF.

V usage is TRBV4-1 and J usage is TRBJ1-1, with TRBD1 as a possible D gene (5 bases). The CDR3 has 14 residues. V was clipped by 0 bases and J by 8 bases, with 13 bases between them. Germline CDR1 and CDR2: MGHRA and YSYEKL. The CDR3 bases are TGCGCCAGCAGCCAAGATCCCTTGGGGCCCGAAGCTTTCTTT. This translates into CASSQDPLGPEAFF.

This chain joins TRBV19 and TRBJ2-7; 12 positions match TRBD1. CDR3 length equals 14 residues. The junction had 2 bases not matched to a gene; V was cut back by 4 bases and J by 4 bases. Looked up from germline, CDR1 is LNHDA and CDR2 is SQIVND (reference sequence). CDR3 coding DNA: TGTGCCAGTAGTACGGGACAGGGGGCTTACGAGCAGTACTTC. This codes for CASSTGQGAYEQYF.

V gene TRBV4-2 combines with J gene TRBJ2-2; 7 bases map to TRBD2. In germline, CDR1 is LGHNA, CDR2 YNFKEQ. The CDR3 length is 18 residues. V trimming: 0 bases; J trimming: 0 bases; junction bases outside the gene matches: 7. CDR3 nucleotide sequence: TGTGCCAGCAGCCAAGATGCTAGCGGCTACTCGAACACCGGGGAGCTGTTTTTT. It codes for CASSQDASGYSNTGELFF.

The chain uses TRBV27 and TRBJ2-3, with D unclear. The germline gives CDR1 MNHEY, CDR2 SMNVEV (reference sequence). The CDR3 loop spans 15 amino acids. V gave up 1 base and J gave up 0 bases, with 8 bases separating them. CDR3 nucleotide sequence: TGTGCCAGCAGTTTATGGGCAGCAAGCACAGATACGCAGTATTTT. Protein: CASSLWAASTDTQYF.

Here the CDR3 DNA reads TGTGCCTGGGAAAAGGGACAGATGAACACTGAAGCTTTCTTT. It yields the protein CAWEKGQMNTEAFF. This rearrangement joins TRBV30 to TRBJ1-1, with 7 bases identical to TRBD1. Germline values: CDR1 GTSNPN, CDR2 SVGIG (reference sequence). Trimming at V came to 5 bases and at J to 0 bases, leaving 6 bases not matched to a gene. This CDR3 has 14 residues.

The chain links TRBV4-2 to TRBJ1-2; D might be TRBD1 (5 bases). Germline V gene lookup returns CDR1 LGHNA and CDR2 YNFKEQ. V dropped 0 bases and J dropped 4 bases, with 12 bases sitting between them. The CDR3 is 15 amino acids. The CDR3 nucleotides are TGTGCCAGCAGCCAAGATCTGGCAGGGCGCTATGGCTACACCTTC. It codes for CASSQDLAGRYGYTF.

The chain links TRBV5-1 to TRBJ1-1; no definite D call. Germline V CDR1 and CDR2: SGHRS, YFSETQ. This CDR3 is 13 amino acids long. The germline V and J ends were trimmed by 1 base and 0 bases, with 4 bases remaining between them. The CDR3 protein is CASSLNMNTEAFF. The CDR3 nucleotides read TGCGCCAGCAGCTTGAATATGAACACTGAAGCTTTCTTT.

The chain recombines TRBV6-5 with TRBJ1-1; D remains ambiguous. The germline V gene encodes CDR1 MNHEY and CDR2 SVGAGI. V dropped 8 bases and J dropped 1 base, with 11 bases sitting between them. The CDR3 is 13 residues long. CDR3 DNA: TGTGCCAGCTCCTACCCGGGGAACACTGAAGCTTTCTTT. It translates to CASSYPGNTEAFF.

This chain uses TRBV28 with TRBJ2-7, with 12 bases that match TRBD2. With V trimmed by 1 base and J by 6 bases, 7 bases remained unmatched. There are 16 residues in the CDR3. Germline loops: CDR1 MDHEN, CDR2 SYDVKM. CDR3 amino acids: CASSLFPSGRGSEQYF. In DNA, the CDR3 is TGTGCCAGCAGTTTATTCCCTAGCGGGAGGGGGTCCGAGCAGTACTTC.

This chain connects TRBV5-6 to TRBJ1-1, with TRBD1 identical over 7 bases. The germline V gene encodes CDR1 SGHDT and CDR2 YYEEEE. J gave up 10 bases and V 4 bases, and 10 bases lay outside the gene matches. The CDR3 has 13 amino acids. This CDR3 is CASSHKSGGRAFF. CDR3 DNA sequence: TGTGCCAGCAGCCATAAATCAGGGGGGCGAGCTTTCTTT.

About this clone: Other DNA sequences in the same sample also yield this CDR3. V is TRBV15 and J is TRBJ2-2; 8 bases are shared with TRBD2. Trimming took 3 bases from V and 5 from J; bases not matched to a gene: 2. This CDR3 has 14 residues. Germline-derived CDR1 and CDR2 are LNHNV and YYDKDF (reference sequence). The CDR3 region is CATSSPGGTGELFF. The CDR3 DNA reads TGTGCCACCAGCAGCCCGGGGGGGACCGGGGAGCTGTTTTTT. Full variable domain (outside the CDR3, taken from reference TRBV15 and TRBJ2-2): DAMVIQNPRYQVTQFGKPVTLSCSQTLNHNVMYWYQQKSSQAPKLLFHYYDKDFNNEADTPDNFQSRRPNTSFCFLDIRSPGLGDTAMYLCATSSPGGTGELFFGEGSRLTVL.

The chain has TRBV28 and TRBJ1-2, with a weak D call TRBD1 (6 bases). This CDR3 is built from 16 residues. Germline loops: CDR1 MDHEN, CDR2 SYDVKM. The V end was cut by 5 bases, the J end by 4 bases, with 20 bases between. Written as DNA, the CDR3 is TGTGCCAGCAGTCCCTTATACAGGGAAGACGGCTATGGCTACACCTTC. Translating gives CASSPLYREDGYGYTF.

The chain combines TRBV19 with TRBJ1-1; 8 positions match TRBD1. V gave up 1 base and J gave up 3 bases; unmatched junction bases: 13. The CDR3 sequence is 18 residues long. Per germline, CDR1 LNHDA and CDR2 SQIVND (reference sequence). CDR3 amino acids: CASSIVDRVRLFDTEAFF. The CDR3 nucleotides read TGTGCCAGTAGTATAGTGGACAGGGTAAGGCTTTTCGACACTGAAGCTTTCTTT. Looking up the rest from reference TRBV19 and TRBJ1-1 gives the full variable domain: DGGITQSPKYLFRKEGQNVTLSCEQNLNHDAMYWYRQDPGQGLRLIYYSQIVNDFQKGDIAEGYSVSREKKESFPLTVTSAQKNPTAFYLCASSIVDRVRLFDTEAFFGQGTRLTVV.

The J gene is TRBJ2-7, the V gene TRBV23-1, with D perhaps matching TRBD1 (6 bases). TRBV23-1 is identified as an open reading frame with a role that is uncertain. V lost 2 bases to trimming and J lost 6 bases, with 26 bases between them. The CDR3 is 18 amino acids. The CDR3 sequence is CASSQHIPPGTKYVEQYF. The CDR3 DNA follows: TGCGCCAGCAGTCAACACATACCTCCCGGGACAAAGTACGTCGAGCAGTACTTC.

The chain carries TRBV7-2 and TRBJ1-6, with unresolved D. Trimming took off 1 base at V and 4 bases at J, with 8 bases between the two ends. Germline loops: CDR1 SGHTA, CDR2 FQGNSA. This CDR3 region has 15 residues. CDR3 nucleotide sequence: TGTGCCAGCAGCTTAGAAAGCCTGTATAATTCACCCCTCCACTTT. Residues: CASSLESLYNSPLHF.

The chain is built from TRBV4-2 and TRBJ2-1; D gene ambiguous. Per the germline V gene, CDR1 is LGHNA and CDR2 is YNFKEQ. V was pared by 0 bases and J by 6 bases, with 6 bases between. CDR3 length: 13 amino acids. Here the CDR3 reads CASSQEQFNEQFF. CDR3 nucleotide sequence: TGTGCCAGCAGCCAAGAACAGTTCAATGAGCAGTTCTTC.

V usage is TRBV10-3 and J usage is TRBJ1-5, with D perhaps TRBD1 (5 bases). This CDR3 comprises 13 residues. V was pared by 6 bases and J by 3 bases, with 9 bases between. The germline V gene encodes CDR1 ENHRY and CDR2 SYGVKD. CDR3 nucleotides: TGTGCCATCAGGGCAGGGTTCAATCAGCCCCAGCATTTT. This translates into CAIRAGFNQPQHF.